This T cell receptor delta chain is from a study of Vδ1+ human thymocytes. RNA was extracted from the cells and then reverse transcribed. CDR3 amplicons came from multiplex PCR with pooled V-gene forward and constant-region reverse primers. TCRdb re-identified clones in the multiplex PCR reads via CATT. The sample yields about 55,000 delta-chain clones, approximately 16% seen once. Notes on the study in general: TRD repertoires were essentially private, unlike widely shared TRG clonotypes. Despite high sort purity, about a fifth of thymic T cell receptor delta sequences were Vdelta2. Highly polyclonal TRG and TRD repertoires with Gaussian CDR3 length distributions appeared in thymus.

V shed 1 base and J 7 bases; nucleotides not matched to a gene: 18. This CDR3 comprises 18 residues. Germline CDR1 and CDR2: TSWWSYY and QGS. There are a few counts of this clone. Its antigen is undetermined. The chain combines TRDV1 with TRDJ1; 7 bases are shared with TRDD3. The specimen sequenced was Vdelta1+ gamma-delta thymocytes from the thymus. This sample's subset: FACS-sorted CD3+ TCRalphabeta- TCRVdelta1+ TCRVdelta2- thymocytes. This clonotype was sampled from a boy younger than two who had congenital heart surgery. CDR3 DNA sequence: TGTGCTCTTGGGGAACCTTTGACCGAGTGCAGGGATACAGGTAAACTCATCTTT. Encoded protein: CALGEPLTECRDTGKLIF.